The present TCR beta chain was sequenced within a study of blood T cells in healthy people across ages. Study-level information: Per every two T cells, about one barcoded beta molecule was captured by template switching.

J lost 7 bases, V lost 4 bases, and 9 bases had no gene match. This CDR3 spans 16 amino acids. Germline loops: CDR1 SEHNR, CDR2 FQNEAQ (reference sequence). Study-wide results and limits: Per-million-T-cell TCR beta diversity fell roughly linearly with age.

It was 8 to 10 milliliters of peripheral blood that were drawn from each donor. As regards this clonotype: Its antigen is not known.

Combining a sample-barcoded 5' primer with a J-beta primer mix, a second PCR ran for about 7 to 11 cycles. Each cDNA molecule carried a tag from a template-switch adaptor that contained 12 random nucleotides. TCRdb recomputed calls from the 5' RACE reads with MiXCR, one row per CDR3 protein. The sample records about 1.1 million distinct CDR3 sequences, more than 30% being singletons. The sequenced sample was blood. This sequence was found in a man younger than 30 in good health. The chain links TRBV7-9 to TRBJ1-6; 8 bases align to TRBD1. The CDR3 loop is CASSSKPGQANSPLHF. The CDR3 DNA reads TGTGCCAGCAGCTCCAAGCCGGGACAGGCGAATTCACCCCTCCACTTT.